Shown below are 14 T cell receptor beta chains from a single sample sequenced in a study of metastatic and nonmetastatic thyroid tumors. With MiXCR, TCRdb called clones anew from the PCR reads. This sample has about 33,000 clones; over 15% occur once, and the top ten carry 9.5% to 15%. Thyroid surgery took place with no prior treatment in any patient. The material sequenced was blood. These TCRs come from a male donor with papillary thyroid cancer or a benign thyroid nodule (not recorded which). Some clones in this sample may be carry-over from other donors' samples.

This clone was observed many times. The sample contains more than one DNA sequence encoding this CDR3. The chain recombines TRBV7-2 with TRBJ2-4; a weak D match, TRBD2 (6 bases). The CDR3 length is 15 residues. CDR1 is SGHTA and CDR2 is FQGNSA in the germline V gene. Trimming removed 0 bases at V and 9 bases at J, with 15 bases between. CDR3: CASSLARGGGSIQYF. The CDR3 coding sequence is TGTGCCAGCAGCTTAGCGCGGGGAGGAGGGTCCATTCAGTACTTC.

This clone was counted many times. This chain uses TRBV6-1 with TRBJ2-3; unclear D gene. V lost 6 bases to trimming and J lost 0 bases, with 7 bases between them. The CDR3 is 13 residues long. Germline V gene data show CDR1 as MNHNS and CDR2 as SASEGT. The CDR3 nucleotides are TGTGCCAGCAGGGCCTACAGCACAGATACGCAGTATTTT. Its protein is CASRAYSTDTQYF.

There are many counts of this clone. This could be a read error, since a much larger clone is one nucleotide away. The rearrangement links TRBV5-1 to TRBJ2-2; D perhaps matches TRBD2 (5 bases). The CDR3 has 15 amino acids. Germline loops: CDR1 SGHRS, CDR2 YFSETQ. V dropped 1 base and J dropped 5 bases, with 12 bases sitting between them. CDR3 amino acids: CASSLPLAGTGELFF. CDR3 nucleotide sequence: TGCGCCAGCAGCTTGCCCCTAGCAGGAACCGGGGAGCTGTTTTTT.

In its sample, this clone was seen many times. The chain has TRBV12-3 or TRBV12-4 and TRBJ2-1, with D perhaps TRBD2 (6 bases). The CDR3 consists of 16 residues. Trimming left V 7 bases short and J 2 bases short, with 18 bases between. The CDR3 bases are TGTGCCAGCACCCCGCGGGGTACTTCGCCCTACAATGAGCAGTTCTTC. Its protein is CASTPRGTSPYNEQFF.

This clone appeared a few times. A junction end diverges from the germline sequence, so it may reflect a read error. The chain couples TRBV6-2 or TRBV6-3 to TRBJ2-5; no reliable D call. The V gene's germline CDR1 is MNHEY and CDR2 SVGEGT. The CDR3 consists of 13 residues. CDR3 in DNA: TGTTCCAGCAGTTACTGGGGTGGTGAGACCCAGTACTTC. Its protein is CSSSYWGGETQYF.

This clone was seen a handful of times. In DNA form, the CDR3 reads TGTGCCAGCAGTCTGGACAGGGGCGGCGGGGAGCTGTTTTTT. This gives the protein CASSLDRGGGELFF. The chain carries TRBV12-3 or TRBV12-4 and TRBJ2-2; TRBD1 agrees at 9 bases. Unmatched junction bases numbered 5, after V lost 5 bases and J lost 7 bases. The CDR3 has 14 residues.

This clone showed up just a few times. Other DNA sequences in this specimen translate into the identical CDR3. The chain joins TRBV7-8 to TRBJ1-2, with D possibly matching TRBD1 (5 bases). The CDR3 length is 13 residues. Trimming shortened V by 1 base and J by 8 bases, and 11 bases separated the two germline ends. Germline V gene data show CDR1 as SGHVS and CDR2 as FQNEAQ. Here the CDR3 reads CASSLGREGGYTF. As DNA, the CDR3 is TGTGCCAGCAGCTTAGGCAGGGAGGGAGGCTACACCTTC.

This rearrangement joins TRBV30 to TRBJ2-6, with D perhaps assigned TRBD1 or TRBD2 (6 bases each). Germline assignment: CDR1 GTSNPN and CDR2 SVGIG (reference sequence). Trimming pared 5 bases from V and 4 bases from J, leaving 15 bases between. The CDR3 consists of 15 residues. This chain's CDR3 is CAWLRGGYGANVLTF. CDR3 in DNA: TGTGCCTGGCTCAGAGGGGGGTACGGGGCCAACGTCCTGACTTTC.

The sample holds many counts of this clone. It may be a read error: a sequence one base away is much more abundant. The conserved phenylalanine or tryptophan is not found at the CDR3 terminus, so this likely reflects a read error. V and J are TRBV3-1 and TRBJ1-2; D gene uncertain. Deletions cut 4 bases from V and 10 bases from J, with 16 bases between. CDR3 length: 13 residues. In germline, CDR1 is LGHDT, CDR2 YNNKEL (reference sequence). This chain's CDR3 is CASSPLGKVDYTL. The DNA for the CDR3 is TGTGCCAGCAGCCCCCTAGGGAAGGTAGACTACACCCTC.

This clone appeared many times. The chain couples TRBV6-1 to TRBJ1-5; tentative D call: TRBD1 (6 bases). The CDR3 covers 16 residues. Trimming left V 5 bases short and J 4 bases short, with 18 bases between. Germline values: CDR1 MNHNS, CDR2 SASEGT. The CDR3 loop is CASSSDRSYWNQPQHF. The DNA for the CDR3 is TGTGCCAGCAGTTCTGACAGGTCCTATTGGAATCAGCCCCAGCATTTT.

This clone was observed at least ten times. V is TRBV7-9 and J is TRBJ1-1; maybe TRBD1 (5 bases). Trimming took 3 bases from V and 4 from J, leaving 12 bases between them. From germline, CDR1 is SEHNR and CDR2 FQNEAQ (reference sequence). This CDR3 spans 14 amino acids. The DNA of the CDR3 is TGTGCCAGCAGCTTTCCAGGGCATGGCACTGAAGCTTTCTTT. Translating gives CASSFPGHGTEAFF. Drawing the rest from reference TRBV7-9 and TRBJ1-1, the complete variable domain is DTGVSQNPRHKITKRGQNVTFRCDPISEHNRLYWYRQTLGQGPEFLTYFQNEAQLEKSRLLSDRFSAERPKGSFSTLEIQRTEQGDSAMYLCASSFPGHGTEAFFGQGTRLTVV.

The V call is TRBV11-3, the J call TRBJ2-7; no firm D call. The CDR3 has 13 amino acids. Germline V gene sequence: CDR1 SGHNT, CDR2 YENEEA. V lost 1 base and J lost 5, with 9 bases in between. The CDR3 reads CASSLVGSHEQYF. The CDR3 DNA is TGTGCCAGCAGCTTAGTAGGCAGCCACGAGCAGTACTTC.

By share of the sample, this clone is medium-sized (0.01 to 0.1%). The chain is built from TRBV6-5 and TRBJ2-3; a possible D gene is TRBD2 (6 bases). Germline assignment: CDR1 MNHEY and CDR2 SVGAGI. This CDR3 is 17 amino acids long. The V end was cut by 0 bases, the J end by 0 bases, with 13 bases between. The CDR3 region is CASSYSMAGTSTDTQYF. The CDR3 coding sequence is TGTGCCAGCAGTTACTCGATGGCGGGAACTAGCACAGATACGCAGTATTTT.

This sequence joins TRBV29-1 and TRBJ2-7, with D tentatively TRBD2 (5 bases). V dropped 7 bases and J dropped 8 bases, with 27 bases sitting between them. The V gene's germline CDR1 is SQVTM and CDR2 ANQGSEA. This CDR3 has 15 amino acids. The CDR3 DNA reads TGCAGCGCGCTCGGGCTAGTGAGGGTAGGATACCAGCAGTACTTC. Residues: CSALGLVRVGYQQYF.